This record concerns one T cell receptor (beta chain) sequence. TCRdb re-called the 5' RACE reads; one entry per CDR3 protein, DNA not given. Across about 460,000 distinct CDR3 sequences, the top ten clones capture about 1.5% of the sample. The data were taken from a study of T cells expressing NK-cell markers. The CDR3 has 16 residues. From germline, CDR1 is KGHDR and CDR2 SFDVKD. The origin of this receptor is a woman aged 45-59 years in good health. Input material: blood T cells: a sorted CD56 or NKG2C T cell subset, CD4+ or CD8+ T cells, or bulk PBMC T cells (not recorded which). The J gene is TRBJ2-5, the V gene TRBV24-1; with no DNA, the TCRdb D assignment of TRBD1 cannot be verified. The CDR3 spells CATSDFPGQGLETQYF.